The clone carrying this T cell receptor beta chain was seen only once. What it binds is not known. This sample is part of a study of shared clonotypes between healthy human individuals. Study in general: CD8 memory received one plate per donor, CD8 naive two, CD4 memory three and CD4 naive three.

TCRdb's copy holds only in-frame clones and misses some; the assay was immunoSEQ multiplex PCR. In the table there are millions of clones, just under 95% of which are singletons. Study-level results: Sequencing depth was a factor that was expected to affect clonotype sharing among donors. The generation probabilities recorded for non-shared clonotypes fell below those of clonotypes shared by all four donors. Few donors limited the genetic and exposure-history diversity represented.

CD8 cells regarded as naive lacked CD45RO, were positively chosen for CCR7, and omitted terminally differentiated effector memory CD45RA+ cells. The CDR3 covers 14 residues. The V segment lost 6 bases and the J segment 2 bases; nucleotides outside the gene matches: 6. CDR1 is MNHNY and CDR2 is SVGAGI in the germline V gene (reference sequence). The sample comprised naive CD8+ T cells sorted from blood. The TCR originated in a man aged 18-30 years in good health. V gene TRBV6-6 combines with J gene TRBJ2-7; 8 nucleotides line up with TRBD1. The CDR3 region has the DNA TGTGCCAGCAGCTCGGACAGGGTAGCCTACGAGCAGTACTTC. The encoded protein is CASSSDRVAYEQYF.